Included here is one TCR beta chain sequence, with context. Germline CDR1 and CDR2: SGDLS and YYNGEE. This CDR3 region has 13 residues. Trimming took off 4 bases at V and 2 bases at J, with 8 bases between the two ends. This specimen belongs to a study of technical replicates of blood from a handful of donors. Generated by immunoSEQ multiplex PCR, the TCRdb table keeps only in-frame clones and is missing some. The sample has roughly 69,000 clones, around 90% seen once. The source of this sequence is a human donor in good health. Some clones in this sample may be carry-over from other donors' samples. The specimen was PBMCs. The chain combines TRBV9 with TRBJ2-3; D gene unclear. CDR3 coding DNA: TGTGCCAGCAGCCCAAGCCCCACAGATACGCAGTATTTT. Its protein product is CASSPSPTDTQYF.